Only one count was recorded for the clone carrying this T cell receptor (beta chain). What it binds is unknown. These data are taken from a study of cytomegalovirus exposure and HLA in healthy donors. Study-wide results and limits: Subsequent analysis revealed that first-cohort TCR clusters tended to co-occur in the 130 or so validation repertoires.

Clones were sequenced by immunoSEQ multiplex PCR, and TCRdb holds only the in-frame ones, with some missing. This table holds around 240,000 clones, roughly 89% found once. The donors were members of the roughly 120-subject validation cohort (separate from the approximately 730-subject first cohort). V shed 0 bases and J shed 4 bases, with 12 bases lying between them. CDR3 size: 15 residues. Germline CDR1 is SNHLY and CDR2 is FYNNEI. Input material: PBMCs. This TCR came from a young woman in good health and CMV-seronegative. The chain couples TRBV2 to TRBJ1-2; a weak D match, TRBD1 (5 bases). The CDR3 DNA follows: TGTGCCAGCAGTGAAGCGCCGTGGGGGGGCTATGGCTACACCTTC. Protein: CASSEAPWGGYGYTF.